This T cell receptor (beta chain) was sequenced for a study of blood T cell repertoires in COVID-19. Study-wide context: Samples taken during acute and convalescent COVID-19 were collected in the United States, Italy and Spain.

As processed by the authors: Estimation of nucleated cell counts relied on the amplification of reference gene primers. The repertoire was sequenced with immunoSEQ multiplex PCR; TCRdb's copy has only in-frame clones and lacks some. Clone size and V and J calls were adopted from that table, with D and trimming inferred from the DNA. This sample yields nearly 250,000 clones, of which approximately 84% are seen a single time; approximately 1.9% belongs to the top ten. Germline V CDR1 and CDR2: MGHDK, SYGVNS. Trimming took off 5 bases at V and 2 bases at J, with 14 bases between the two ends. The CDR3 sequence is 15 residues long.

The sample consisted of peripheral blood. The chain has TRBV25-1 and TRBJ2-3, with D possibly matching TRBD2 (7 bases). The clonotype was recovered from a woman of 80 years or more with acute or convalescent COVID-19. In nucleotides, the CDR3 is TGTGCCAGCAGTCCCCCGGGGGGCCTCACAGATACGCAGTATTTT. Translated, it gives CASSPPGGLTDTQYF.